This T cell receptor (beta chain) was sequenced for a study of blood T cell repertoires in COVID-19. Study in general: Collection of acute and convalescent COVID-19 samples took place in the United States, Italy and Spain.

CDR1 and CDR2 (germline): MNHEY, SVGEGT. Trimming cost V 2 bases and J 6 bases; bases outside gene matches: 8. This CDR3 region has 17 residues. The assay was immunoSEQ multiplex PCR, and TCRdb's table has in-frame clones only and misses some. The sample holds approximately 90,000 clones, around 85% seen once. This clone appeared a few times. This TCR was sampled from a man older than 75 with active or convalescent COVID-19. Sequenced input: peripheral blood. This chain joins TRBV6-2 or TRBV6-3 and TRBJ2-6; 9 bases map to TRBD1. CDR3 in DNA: TGTGCCAGCAGTTACGGACAGGGGCCGCGCTTGGCCAACGTCCTGACTTTC. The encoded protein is CASSYGQGPRLANVLTF.